This T cell receptor beta chain was retrieved from a study of T cell clonotyping in hematopoietic cell transplantation. Study context: Recipient samples before transplant were obtained post-cytoreduction.

Sequenced by immunoSEQ multiplex PCR; TCRdb stores in-frame clones only, minus some. Seen here are roughly 28,000 clones, 93% observed once, and the top ten hold about 2.2%. CDR1 SNHLY and CDR2 FYNNEI come from the germline V gene. V dropped 8 bases and J dropped 2 bases, with 9 bases sitting between them. CDR3 length equals 12 residues. The sample's time point: recipient sample about 28 days before transplant, after cytoreduction. Study observations and caveats: Without cell sorting, CD4 versus CD8 contributions remain unresolved. Few recipient clonotypes overlapped donors; over 97% were de novo at given depth. After transplant, recipient diversity fell while pathologically expanded clonotypes grew through day 180.

This clone was found once. As yet, its antigen is unknown. The V and J genes are TRBV2 and TRBJ1-2, with D possibly TRBD1 on 5 matching bases. This material consisted of peripheral blood mononuclear cells, taken before stem cell transplant. The sequence derives from a man aged 45-65 years with acute myeloid leukemia. Some clones in this sample may be carry-over from other donors' samples. For the CDR3, the DNA is TGTGCCAGCGGGGGAGGGAACTATGGCTACACCTTC. Translation gives CASGGGNYGYTF. The entire variable domain, with the rest obtained from reference TRBV2 and TRBJ1-2, is as follows: EPEVTQTPSHQVTQMGQEVILRCVPISNHLYFYWYRQILGQKVEFLVSFYNNEISEKSEIFDDQFSVERPDGSNFTLKIRSTKLEDSAMYFCASGGGNYGYTFGSGTRLTVV.